The source of this TCR beta chain is a study of radiotherapy plus CTLA-4 blockade in lung cancer. Study-wide context: Objective responses were recorded in about 18% of patients, with disease control recorded in about 33%. General study points: Early blood T cell clone changes and increased post-radiation serum interferon-beta were reportedly the strongest response predictors. Subsequent to radiotherapy plus ipilimumab, tumor-derived TCR clones underwent expansion in blood.

The CDR3 contains 15 residues. The V end lost 4 bases, the J end lost 3 bases, and 13 bases lay between the germline ends. Germline lookup yields CDR1 SGHRS and CDR2 YFSETQ. Notes on this clone: What it recognizes is unknown.

Only in-frame clones appear in the TCRdb table, and some are missing; sequencing was by immunoSEQ multiplex PCR. The data hold around 82,000 clones, with approximately 80% observed a single time. This clonotype was obtained from a human donor with non-small cell lung cancer who had stable disease on radiotherapy plus ipilimumab. This sample comprised peripheral blood, obtained from a patient treated with radiotherapy plus ipilimumab. The chain joins TRBV5-1 to TRBJ2-2, with D possibly matching TRBD1 (5 bases). CDR3 DNA: TGCGCCAGCAGCCGCCCCCAAGGGGACACCGGGGAGCTGTTTTTT. Residues: CASSRPQGDTGELFF.